What follows are 25 T cell receptor beta chains derived from one specimen sequenced in a study of blood T cell repertoires in COVID-19. Measured with immunoSEQ multiplex PCR; TCRdb has only the in-frame clones, and not every one. The sample lists more than 150,000 clones; about 85% were seen once. The sample taken for sequencing was peripheral blood. These receptors all stem from a woman between 70 and 85 years old with acute or convalescent COVID-19.

This clone has only one observation. This sequence joins TRBV19 and TRBJ1-2; D is uncertain. CDR1 is LNHDA, CDR2 SQIVND, per germline (reference sequence). The V end was cut by 0 bases, the J end by 5 bases, with 7 bases between. CDR3 size: 13 residues. The CDR3 sequence: CASSIDYRYGYTF. CDR3 coding DNA: TGTGCCAGTAGTATAGATTATCGGTATGGCTACACCTTC.

This clone occurred once. The chain combines TRBV9 with TRBJ1-2; D is uncertain. CDR1 is SGDLS and CDR2 is YYNGEE in the germline V gene. The CDR3 is 14 amino acids. V lost 0 bases and J lost 4, with 10 bases in between. CDR3 coding DNA: TGTGCCAGCAGCGTAGAGCTAGTCCCCTATGGCTACACCTTC. It codes for CASSVELVPYGYTF.

This clone showed up just once. The chain combines TRBV4-3 with TRBJ1-4, with D perhaps TRBD1 (5 bases). Trimming left V 4 bases short and J 8 bases short, with 20 bases between. The CDR3 extends over 16 amino acids. Germline V gene lookup returns CDR1 LGHNA and CDR2 YSLEER. The CDR3 loop is CASSRDSGTAFEKLFF. The DNA for the CDR3 is TGCGCCAGCAGCCGGGACTCGGGGACGGCCTTCGAAAAACTGTTTTTT.

The chain employs TRBV6-5 and TRBJ2-7; D gene ambiguous. This CDR3 has 13 residues. Germline-derived CDR1 and CDR2 are MNHEY and SVGAGI. The V end was cut by 6 bases, the J end by 2 bases, with 11 bases between. The DNA of the CDR3 is TGTGCCAGCAGCACCGACACCACCTACGAGCAGTACGTC. Protein product: CASSTDTTYEQYV.

The chain recombines TRBV11-2 with TRBJ2-7, with D uncertain. The V gene lost 6 bases and the J gene lost 3 bases, with 12 bases spanning the gap. From germline, CDR1 is SGHAT and CDR2 FQNNGV. This CDR3 comprises 13 residues. CDR3 sequence reads: CASRFTSGYEQYF. For the CDR3, the DNA is TGTGCCAGCAGATTTACATCAGGCTACGAGCAGTACTTC.

J is TRBJ1-5 and V is TRBV5-8, with TRBD1 as a possible D gene (5 bases). CDR3 length: 14 residues. The ends were cut back, 0 bases at V and 5 bases at J, with 9 bases in the middle. Germline assignment: CDR1 SGHTS and CDR2 YDEGEE. The CDR3 nucleotides are TGTGCCAGCAGCTTGGGGCAGGGCGATCAGCCCCAGCATTTT. Its translation is CASSLGQGDQPQHF.

J is TRBJ1-2 and V is TRBV4-3, with TRBD1 as a possible D gene (5 bases). The germline V gene encodes CDR1 LGHNA and CDR2 YSLEER. The CDR3 is 14 residues long. Trimming removed 0 bases from V and 8 bases from J, with 13 bases in between. This CDR3 is CASSQDRRAQGYTF. The DNA of the CDR3 is TGCGCCAGCAGCCAAGATCGCAGGGCGCAAGGCTACACCTTC.

This chain joins TRBV28 and TRBJ2-5; D is possibly TRBD1 (6 bases). The V gene's germline CDR1 is MDHEN and CDR2 SYDVKM. The CDR3 loop spans 15 amino acids. The V gene lost 6 bases and the J gene lost 5 bases, with 19 bases spanning the gap. The CDR3 nucleotides read TGTGCCAGCAGCGGCCCCCAGGGGCGTGGGGAGACCCAGTACTTC. Its protein is CASSGPQGRGETQYF.

This clone was seen only once. The V gene is TRBV4-1, the J gene TRBJ1-2; D might be TRBD1 (6 bases). This CDR3 contains 15 residues. Germline CDR1 and CDR2: MGHRA and YSYEKL. V shed 1 base and J shed 3 bases, with 12 bases lying between them. CDR3 protein: CASSQVQQGDYGYTF. The CDR3 nucleotides are TGCGCCAGCAGCCAAGTCCAACAGGGTGACTATGGCTACACCTTC.

The gene calls are TRBV19 and TRBJ1-1; 7 bases are shared with TRBD1. In germline, CDR1 is LNHDA, CDR2 SQIVND (reference sequence). This CDR3 spans 13 amino acids. V trimming: 6 bases; J trimming: 10 bases; junction bases outside the gene matches: 11. The CDR3 DNA reads as TGTGCCAGTAGCCCGAGGACAGGATTACTAGCTTTCTTT. As protein: CASSPRTGLLAFF.

Comments on this clone: Different DNA sequences within this sample yield the same CDR3. The chain combines TRBV7-3 with TRBJ2-7, with 9 bases identical to TRBD2. Germline CDR1 is SGHTA and CDR2 is FQGTGA. This CDR3 has 13 residues. V dropped 2 bases and J dropped 4; count of bases not matched to a gene: 0. The CDR3 DNA reads as TGTGCCAGCAGCTTAGCGGGGGGGTACGAGCAGTACTTC. Encoded protein: CASSLAGGYEQYF. The full variable domain, its missing parts supplied by reference TRBV7-3 and TRBJ2-7, is GAGVSQTPSNKVTEKGKYVELRCDPISGHTALYWYRQSLGQGPEFLIYFQGTGAADDSGLPNDRFFAVRPEGSVSTLKIQRTERGDSAVYLCASSLAGGYEQYFGPGTRLTVT.

This clone showed up just once. Sequence at one end of the junction differs from germline and may be a read error. This rearrangement joins TRBV19 to TRBJ1-1, with D unresolved. The CDR3 runs 14 residues. Germline V CDR1 and CDR2: LNHDA, SQIVND (reference sequence). This chain's CDR3 is CASSLDSRNTEAFF. For the CDR3, the DNA is TGTGCCAGTAGTCTAGACTCCCGGAACACTGAAGCTTTCTTT.

In its sample, this clone was seen once. The rearrangement links TRBV18 to TRBJ2-2; 7 nucleotides match TRBD1. The germline V gene encodes CDR1 KGHSH and CDR2 LQKENI. The CDR3 loop spans 14 amino acids. Trimming cost V 6 bases and J 13 bases; bases outside gene matches: 14. The CDR3 loop reads CASSPGQAIGVLFF. The CDR3 DNA is TGTGCCAGCTCCCCAGGACAGGCCATTGGCGTGCTGTTTTTT.

In its sample, this clone was seen once. J is TRBJ2-4 and V is TRBV5-1; 9 nucleotides agree with TRBD2. J lost 8 bases, V lost 0 bases, and 9 bases had no gene match. The germline V gene encodes CDR1 SGHRS and CDR2 YFSETQ. There are 16 residues in the CDR3. CDR3 DNA sequence: TGCGCCAGCAGCTTGGGTAGCGGGGGAGCTTTTGACATTCAGTACTTC. Encoded protein: CASSLGSGGAFDIQYF.

V is TRBV11-2 and J is TRBJ1-5, with unresolved D. V lost 1 base, J lost 0 bases, and 10 bases lay in between. Germline V gene data show CDR1 as SGHAT and CDR2 as FQNNGV. CDR3 length equals 16 residues. The CDR3 is CASSLVQAYSNQPQHF. For the CDR3, the DNA is TGTGCCAGCAGCTTAGTCCAGGCCTATAGCAATCAGCCCCAGCATTTT.

The chain couples TRBV18 to TRBJ1-5; 7 bases map to TRBD1. The CDR3 sequence is 15 residues long. Germline CDR1 and CDR2: KGHSH and LQKENI. V trimming: 5 bases; J trimming: 11 bases; junction bases outside the gene matches: 15. This chain's CDR3 is CASSSGQNFVGAQHF. Here the CDR3 DNA reads TGTGCCAGCTCATCGGGACAGAACTTCGTTGGGGCCCAGCATTTT.

The rearrangement uses TRBV7-9 and TRBJ2-6; TRBD1 is a possible D gene (6 bases). V was clipped by 3 bases and J by 4 bases, with 7 bases between them. The length of the CDR3 is 14 residues. Germline CDR1 is SEHNR and CDR2 is FQNEAQ (reference sequence). CDR3 protein: CASSLGAGANVLTF. CDR3 DNA: TGTGCCAGCAGCTTGGGGGCAGGGGCCAACGTCCTGACTTTC.

The chain carries TRBV6-5 and TRBJ2-5, with TRBD2 identical over 8 bases. The junction had 10 bases not matched to a gene; V was cut back by 5 bases and J by 5 bases. The germline V gene has CDR1 MNHEY and CDR2 SVGAGI. The CDR3 loop spans 15 amino acids. The CDR3 here is CASSTTGRGAETQYF. The CDR3 DNA follows: TGTGCCAGCAGTACCACGGGGCGGGGGGCGGAGACCCAGTACTTC.

The V and J genes are TRBV7-3 and TRBJ2-3; no definite D call. Germline loops: CDR1 SGHTA, CDR2 FQGTGA. Trimming left V 5 bases short and J 0 bases short, with 6 bases between. The CDR3 spans 13 residues. This CDR3 is CASSRASTDTQYF. In DNA form, the CDR3 reads TGTGCCAGCAGCCGAGCAAGCACAGATACGCAGTATTTT.

The chain links TRBV27 to TRBJ1-3, with TRBD1 matching 7 bases. CDR3 length: 15 residues. Per germline, CDR1 MNHEY and CDR2 SMNVEV (reference sequence). The ends lost 5 bases at V and 1 base at J; junction bases unmatched: 5. As DNA, the CDR3 is TGTGCCAGCAGTCGAGGGGGCCCTTCTGGAAACACCATATATTTT. It encodes CASSRGGPSGNTIYF.

The V call is TRBV7-9, the J call TRBJ2-1; maybe TRBD2 (7 bases). CDR1 is SEHNR, CDR2 FQNEAQ, per germline (reference sequence). The CDR3 spans 14 residues. Trimming removed 2 bases at V and 9 bases at J, with 14 bases between. The CDR3 DNA sequence: TGTGCCAGCAGCTTACGGGGGGCCTCCCTTGAGCAGTTCTTC. Translating gives CASSLRGASLEQFF.

The chain joins TRBV4-2 to TRBJ2-3; D gene ambiguous. The CDR3 has 17 residues. From germline, CDR1 is LGHNA and CDR2 YNFKEQ. Trimming left V 0 bases short and J 4 bases short, with 17 bases between. In DNA form, the CDR3 reads TGTGCCAGCAGCCAAGATAGTAAGTCCTCGGGTTCAGATACGCAGTATTTT. It specifies CASSQDSKSSGSDTQYF.

The CDR3 reads CASSYMDTGNEKLFF. The DNA of the CDR3 is TGTGCCAGCAGTTATATGGATACGGGTAATGAAAAACTGTTTTTT. The V call is TRBV6-6, the J call TRBJ1-4; D gene ambiguous. V dropped 3 bases and J dropped 4 bases, with 12 bases sitting between them. Germline CDR1 is MNHNY and CDR2 is SVGAGI (reference sequence). The CDR3 runs to 15 residues.

The rearrangement links TRBV5-8 to TRBJ2-1; D is unresolved. This CDR3 has 13 residues. With 2 bases removed from V and 4 bases from J, the gap between germline ends came to 7 bases. CDR1 is SGHTS, CDR2 YDEGEE, per germline. CDR3 protein: CASSFGAYNEQFF. CDR3 nucleotide sequence: TGTGCCAGCAGCTTTGGAGCATACAATGAGCAGTTCTTC.

J is TRBJ2-3 and V is TRBV5-1; no clear D gene. CDR3 length: 12 residues. The V and J ends lost 4 bases and 2 bases respectively, with 5 bases between them. Germline V lookup: CDR1 SGHRS, CDR2 YFSETQ. CDR3 sequence reads: CASSATTDTQYF. The CDR3 DNA sequence: TGCGCCAGCAGCGCTACCACAGATACGCAGTATTTT. The full variable domain, its missing parts supplied by reference TRBV5-1 and TRBJ2-3, is KAGVTQTPRYLIKTRGQQVTLSCSPISGHRSVSWYQQTPGQGLQFLFEYFSETQRNKGNFPGRFSGRQFSNSRSEMNVSTLELGDSALYLCASSATTDTQYFGPGTRLTVL.